This T cell receptor (beta chain) originates from a study of blood T cell repertoires in COVID-19. Background on the study: Sources were T cells, B-cell-depleted T cells, or PBMCs; the material itself was cDNA or gDNA.

The germline V gene has CDR1 MNHEY and CDR2 SMNVEV (reference sequence). The V end was cut by 5 bases, the J end by 1 base, with 3 bases between. CDR3 size: 11 residues. Libraries were prepared by immunoSEQ multiplex PCR; TCRdb keeps only in-frame clonotypes and omits some of them. The sample yields 220,000 or so clones, approximately 84% seen once. There are a few counts of this clone. This TCR came from a woman aged 80 or over with acute or convalescent COVID-19. Sequencing input: peripheral blood. This chain links TRBV27 with TRBJ2-7; D is undetermined. The CDR3 region is CASSTSYEQYF. DNA for the CDR3: TGTGCCAGCAGTACATCCTACGAGCAGTACTTC.